This record covers a single T cell receptor (beta chain). As handled by the study authors: Amplification of reference gene primers provided the estimated nucleated cell counts. The method was immunoSEQ multiplex PCR; TCRdb's version includes in-frame clones alone and lacks a portion of them. Clone size and V and J calls were adopted from that table, with D and trimming inferred from the DNA. The sample contains 97,000 or so clones, about 80% of which appear only once. This entry belongs to a study of blood T cell repertoires in COVID-19. On the study more broadly: Donors in the United States, Italy and Spain gave samples during acute or convalescent COVID-19. PBMCs, B-cell-depleted T cells, or T cells were the source of the cDNA or gDNA that made up the material.

The CDR3 spans 15 residues. J lost 5 bases, V lost 1 base, and 3 bases had no gene match. Looked up from germline, CDR1 is KGHDR and CDR2 is SFDVKD. Sequenced sample: peripheral blood. This clonotype was obtained from a man aged 55 to 69 with acute or convalescent COVID-19. The chain combines TRBV24-1 with TRBJ1-4, with 7 bases lining up with TRBD1. CDR3 nucleotides: TGTGCCACCAGTGATTTCCAGGGGGGCAATGAAAAACTGTTTTTT. Its translation: CATSDFQGGNEKLFF.